These 23 T cell receptor beta chains came from one sample sequenced in a study of PD-1 blockade in classical Hodgkin lymphoma. The method was immunoSEQ multiplex PCR; TCRdb's version includes in-frame clones alone and lacks a portion of them. The data hold roughly 68,000 clones, with about 93% observed a single time. Time point here: newly diagnosed, previously untreated cHL patient sample. Sequencing was performed on peripheral blood mononuclear cells (PBMCs). The receptor set was obtained from a human donor with classical Hodgkin lymphoma.

The V and J genes are TRBV29-1 and TRBJ1-1; 7 positions agree with TRBD1. Germline V gene sequence: CDR1 SQVTM, CDR2 ANQGSEA. This CDR3 has 13 residues. V was pared by 8 bases and J by 1 base, with 7 bases of the junction left unmatched. CDR3 DNA: TGCAGCCTGAGACAGGGTGAGAACACTGAAGCTTTCTTT. It codes for CSLRQGENTEAFF.

The chain links TRBV6-6 to TRBJ1-1; a weak D match, TRBD1 (5 bases). Looked up from germline, CDR1 is MNHNY and CDR2 is SVGAGI (reference sequence). V lost 7 bases to trimming and J lost 5 bases, with 14 bases between them. The CDR3 is made up of 13 amino acids. This CDR3 reads CASNPRRGTEAFF. The CDR3 nucleotides read TGTGCCAGCAACCCCAGGAGGGGAACTGAAGCTTTCTTT.

This sequence joins TRBV18 and TRBJ2-1; the D gene is possibly TRBD2 (5 bases). Germline-derived CDR1 and CDR2 are KGHSH and LQKENI. This CDR3 has 14 amino acids. The ends were cut back, 4 bases at V and 9 bases at J, with 16 bases in the middle. CDR3 in amino acids: CASSRGLSIREQFF. As DNA, the CDR3 is TGTGCCAGCTCACGAGGACTCAGCATTCGTGAGCAGTTCTTC.

The chain is built from TRBV19 and TRBJ2-7, with 9 bases fitting TRBD2. Germline CDR1 and CDR2: LNHDA and SQIVND (reference sequence). This CDR3 is 15 amino acids long. Losses at the gene ends were 5 bases for V and 5 bases for J; bases not matched to a gene: 10. For the CDR3, the DNA is TGTGCCAGTAGTCCCCTCGGAGCGGGAGGTGACGAGCAGTACTTC. Amino acid sequence: CASSPLGAGGDEQYF.

This clone was seen once. The CDR3 DNA reads TGTGCCAGCAAGGACAGGGAGCCCTACAATGAGCAGTTCTTC. It translates to CASKDREPYNEQFF. The chain uses TRBV2 and TRBJ2-1, with 8 bases matching TRBD1. CDR1 is SNHLY, CDR2 FYNNEI, per germline. The length of the CDR3 is 14 residues. V lost 7 bases, J lost 2 bases, and 4 bases stayed unmatched. Full variable domain (outside the CDR3, taken from reference TRBV2 and TRBJ2-1): EPEVTQTPSHQVTQMGQEVILRCVPISNHLYFYWYRQILGQKVEFLVSFYNNEISEKSEIFDDQFSVERPDGSNFTLKIRSTKLEDSAMYFCASKDREPYNEQFFGPGTRLTVL.

The V gene is TRBV7-2, the J gene TRBJ2-2; TRBD2 is a possible D gene (6 bases). This CDR3 is 13 amino acids long. Looked up from germline, CDR1 is SGHTA and CDR2 is FQGNSA. Trimming took off 9 bases at V and 0 bases at J, with 8 bases between the two ends. The CDR3 DNA reads as TGTGCCAGTGGGGACTCGAACACCGGGGAGCTGTTTTTT. It yields the protein CASGDSNTGELFF.

The chain carries TRBV7-9 and TRBJ1-1; weak D call: TRBD1 (5 bases). V was cut by 6 bases and J by 5 bases, with 16 bases left in between. The CDR3 sequence is 14 residues long. Germline assignment: CDR1 SEHNR and CDR2 FQNEAQ (reference sequence). CDR3 residues: CASRQVGGATEAFF. CDR3 DNA: TGTGCCAGCAGGCAGGTAGGAGGGGCGACTGAAGCTTTCTTT.

The rearrangement uses TRBV2 and TRBJ2-7; unclear D gene. From germline, CDR1 is SNHLY and CDR2 FYNNEI. V dropped 0 bases and J dropped 2 bases, with 8 bases sitting between them. CDR3 length equals 14 residues. The CDR3 DNA reads TGTGCCAGCAGTGAAGCCCTGGTCCCCTACGAGCAGTACTTC. Translation gives CASSEALVPYEQYF.

The chain has TRBV6-5 and TRBJ2-2; maybe TRBD1 (6 bases). The CDR3 spans 15 residues. V was clipped by 6 bases and J by 4 bases, with 15 bases between them. CDR1 and CDR2 (germline): MNHEY, SVGAGI. The CDR3 bases are TGTGCCAGCAGCAACGGACAGTTGCTCACCGGGGAGCTGTTTTTT. This encodes CASSNGQLLTGELFF.

This clone was seen a single time. The chain joins TRBV6-1 to TRBJ1-2; unclear D gene. The length of the CDR3 is 15 residues. Trimming shortened V by 4 bases and J by 4 bases, and 16 bases separated the two germline ends. The germline CDR1 and CDR2 sequences are MNHNS and SASEGT. As DNA, the CDR3 is TGTGCCAGCAGTGCCCGGACCGATCCCTTCTATGGCTACACCTTC. It translates to CASSARTDPFYGYTF.

The chain links TRBV6-6 to TRBJ2-7; 8 nucleotides match TRBD2. The germline CDR1 and CDR2 sequences are MNHNY and SVGAGI (reference sequence). The V and J ends lost 5 bases and 3 bases, in that order; junction bases with no gene match: 9. The CDR3 has 15 amino acids. CDR3 DNA: TGTGCCAGCAGTCCGGGGACTAGAACCGACTACGAGCAGTACTTC. Translating gives CASSPGTRTDYEQYF.

V gene TRBV7-6 combines with J gene TRBJ2-7, with a tentative D call TRBD2 (7 bases). This CDR3 is 15 amino acids long. V was trimmed by 1 base and J by 5 bases, leaving 15 bases between them. Germline V gives CDR1 SGHVS, CDR2 FNYEAQ. DNA of the CDR3: TGTGCCAGCAGCTTAGACGTCGGGGGGCTCAACGAGCAGTACTTC. Amino acid sequence: CASSLDVGGLNEQYF. Together with reference TRBV7-6 and TRBJ2-7, the CDR3 gives the full variable domain: GAGVSQSPRYKVTKRGQDVALRCDPISGHVSLYWYRQALGQGPEFLTYFNYEAQQDKSGLPNDRFSAERPEGSISTLTIQRTEQRDSAMYRCASSLDVGGLNEQYFGPGTRLTVT.

V gene TRBV5-4 combines with J gene TRBJ2-5, with unresolved D. In germline, CDR1 is SGHNT, CDR2 YYREEE (reference sequence). The CDR3 has 13 amino acids. V was clipped by 4 bases and J by 5 bases, with 12 bases between them. The CDR3 nucleotides are TGTGCCAGCAGCACAGACATTTGGGAGACCCAGTACTTC. Its translation is CASSTDIWETQYF.

The DNA for the CDR3 is TGTGCCATCAGTGAGCGGCTTGCCTACGAGCAGTACTTC. Amino acid sequence: CAISERLAYEQYF. The rearrangement joins TRBV10-3 to TRBJ2-7; D unresolved. This CDR3 region has 13 residues. The V end lost 2 bases, the J end lost 2 bases, and 7 bases lay between the germline ends. CDR1 and CDR2 (germline): ENHRY, SYGVKD.

This clone has only a few counts. This sequence joins TRBV6-5 and TRBJ2-1, with unresolved D. CDR3 length equals 15 residues. V was cut by 8 bases and J by 2 bases, with 16 bases left in between. Germline V gene lookup returns CDR1 MNHEY and CDR2 SVGAGI. CDR3 protein: CASGNAQRAYNEQFF. DNA for the CDR3: TGTGCCAGCGGCAATGCCCAAAGGGCCTACAATGAGCAGTTCTTC.

The chain couples TRBV9 to TRBJ2-2; D is perhaps TRBD1 (5 bases). V lost 4 bases and J 0 bases, leaving 10 bases between the germline ends. CDR3 length: 15 amino acids. CDR1 and CDR2 (germline): SGDLS, YYNGEE. CDR3 nucleotides: TGTGCCAGCAGCCCACGGACATCGAACACCGGGGAGCTGTTTTTT. Its protein is CASSPRTSNTGELFF.

This chain links TRBV18 with TRBJ2-2; 7 nucleotides align to TRBD2. The ends lost 1 base at V and 6 bases at J; junction bases unmatched: 8. From germline, CDR1 is KGHSH and CDR2 LQKENI. The CDR3 extends over 16 amino acids. CDR3 DNA: TGTGCCAGCTCACCACTCACTAGCGTCCGCCCCGGGGAGCTGTTTTTT. Amino acid sequence: CASSPLTSVRPGELFF.

Note on this clone: A read error may account for a junction end that differs from germline. The J gene is TRBJ1-1, the V gene TRBV5-1, with D tentatively TRBD1 (5 bases). Germline lookup yields CDR1 SGHRS and CDR2 YFSETQ. The CDR3 consists of 14 residues. CDR3 residues: CASNLRQGVTEAFF. The CDR3, as DNA: TGCGCCAGCAACTTGCGCCAGGGAGTCACTGAAGCTTTCTTT.

The rearrangement links TRBV18 to TRBJ1-3; maybe TRBD1 (6 bases). Germline values: CDR1 KGHSH, CDR2 LQKENI. Trimming stripped 3 bases from V and 2 bases from J, with 14 bases between. The CDR3 sequence is 16 residues long. The CDR3 nucleotides are TGTGCCAGCTCACCTCAGGGGATGGGGACTGGAAACACCATATATTTT. Translation: CASSPQGMGTGNTIYF.

This sequence joins TRBV30 and TRBJ2-2, with D possibly being TRBD1 or TRBD2 (5 bases each). This CDR3 is built from 12 residues. Germline lookup yields CDR1 GTSNPN and CDR2 SVGIG (reference sequence). Deletions cut 0 bases from V and 12 bases from J, with 11 bases between. CDR3: CAWSVPPGQLFF. DNA for the CDR3: TGTGCCTGGAGTGTTCCCCCGGGACAGCTGTTTTTT.

The chain carries TRBV5-1 and TRBJ2-5; D may be TRBD2 (6 bases). The CDR3 consists of 15 residues. CDR1 SGHRS and CDR2 YFSETQ come from the germline V gene. Trimming removed 5 bases from V and 0 bases from J, with 14 bases in between. The CDR3 spells CASREGSGNQETQYF. DNA of the CDR3: TGCGCCAGCAGAGAAGGTAGCGGTAACCAAGAGACCCAGTACTTC.

The V call is TRBV7-3, the J call TRBJ2-1, with 7 bases lining up with TRBD1. Germline V gene data show CDR1 as SGHTA and CDR2 as FQGTGA. The CDR3 consists of 18 residues. The V gene end was trimmed by 0 bases and the J gene end by 4 bases; junction bases not matched to a gene: 12. CDR3 nucleotides: TGTGCCAGCAGCTTAACGCCCCTCGGGACAGCGAATTACAATGAGCAGTTCTTC. It specifies CASSLTPLGTANYNEQFF.

The chain is built from TRBV18 and TRBJ1-4; D is perhaps TRBD1 (5 bases). The CDR3 has 15 residues. V was clipped by 6 bases and J by 3 bases, with 14 bases between them. Germline-derived CDR1 and CDR2 are KGHSH and LQKENI. The chain's CDR3 is CASSLHQGANEKLFF. The CDR3 DNA reads TGTGCCAGCTCTCTACACCAGGGAGCTAATGAAAAACTGTTTTTT.